This T cell receptor (beta chain) stems from a study of blood T cell repertoires in COVID-19. In the study overall: Samples came from the United States, Italy and Spain, spanning acute and convalescent COVID-19.

Using immunoSEQ multiplex PCR, the repertoire was profiled, and TCRdb retains in-frame clones only, with some absent. The repertoire holds 200,000 to 250,000 clones, 65% to 85% seen once, with roughly 6.2% in the top ten. The CDR3 contains 15 residues. V lost 4 bases, J lost 4 bases, and 14 bases lay in between. In germline, CDR1 is SGHKS, CDR2 YYEKEE (reference sequence). This study enrolled people aged 18 to 89 from about two dozen US geographic areas. This receptor was identified in a woman aged 40-49 years who had recovered from COVID-19. The sample was PBMCs or T cells enriched from blood (not recorded which). The chain combines TRBV5-5 with TRBJ2-2, with D possibly TRBD1 on 6 matching bases. The CDR3 reads CASSPNRAGTGELFF. CDR3 in DNA: TGTGCCAGCAGCCCAAACAGGGCGGGCACCGGGGAGCTGTTTTTT. Drawing the rest from reference TRBV5-5 and TRBJ2-2, the complete variable domain is DAGVTQSPTHLIKTRGQQVTLRCSPISGHKSVSWYQQVLGQGPQFIFQYYEKEERGRGNFPDRFSARQFPNYSSELNVNALLLGDSALYLCASSPNRAGTGELFFGEGSRLTVL.